Below, 8 T cell receptor beta chains from the same sample are listed, as sequenced in a study of beta chain features in type 1 diabetes. Expressed TCRB transcripts were sequenced because the isolated RNA had all been reverse transcribed beforehand. Method: immunoSEQ multiplex PCR; TCRdb's copy keeps in-frame clones and lacks some. The repertoire holds roughly 140,000 clones, about 44% seen once, with 0.35% to 0.45% in the top ten. The sample taken for sequencing was Tregs from blood. The receptor source for this set is a man younger than 30 in good health.

The table lists this clone with a few counts. This chain joins TRBV5-4 and TRBJ1-1, with D tentatively TRBD1 (5 bases). Per germline, CDR1 SGHNT and CDR2 YYREEE (reference sequence). V lost 5 bases and J 4 bases, leaving 12 bases between the germline ends. CDR3 length: 13 residues. The CDR3 nucleotides are TGTGCCAGCAGGCCAGGGTCGGGCACTGAAGCTTTCTTT. This encodes CASRPGSGTEAFF.

This chain links TRBV6-6 with TRBJ1-1, with a possible D match to TRBD1 (5 bases). Germline values: CDR1 MNHNY, CDR2 SVGAGI (reference sequence). Deletions cut 2 bases from V and 0 bases from J, with 10 bases between. The CDR3 is 15 amino acids. The CDR3 coding sequence is TGTGCCAGCAGTTACAGGGGTACCCTGAACACTGAAGCTTTCTTT. Amino acids: CASSYRGTLNTEAFF.

V usage is TRBV5-1 and J usage is TRBJ1-1, with 9 bases that match TRBD1. Germline V gene data show CDR1 as SGHRS and CDR2 as YFSETQ. The trim removed 0 bases at V and 3 bases at J, leaving 9 bases unmatched. The CDR3 is 17 amino acids. Here the CDR3 reads CASSLDRGLGTYTEAFF. DNA for the CDR3: TGCGCCAGCAGCTTGGACAGGGGGCTCGGGACTTACACTGAAGCTTTCTTT.

This chain joins TRBV19 and TRBJ1-1; D gene ambiguous. CDR3 length: 13 residues. V was cut by 7 bases and J by 5 bases, with 14 bases left in between. Germline CDR1 LNHDA, CDR2 SQIVND (reference sequence). CDR3 region: CASNPLRGTEAFF. The CDR3 nucleotides are TGTGCCAGTAATCCCCTGAGAGGGACTGAAGCTTTCTTT.

This clone was counted only a few times. The V and J genes are TRBV18 and TRBJ2-5; D is possibly TRBD1 (6 bases). TRBJ2-7 explains the end of the DNA better; the J call may be wrong. This CDR3 is built from 14 residues. The germline V gene has CDR1 KGHSH and CDR2 LQKENI. CDR3 DNA sequence: TGTGCCAGCTCACCACAGGACAGCTCCTACGAGCAGTACTTC. Its translation is CASSPQDSSYEQYF.

The rearrangement uses TRBV6-6 and TRBJ1-1; possible D gene TRBD1, 6 bases. This CDR3 spans 13 amino acids. Germline CDR1 reads MNHNY; CDR2 reads SVGAGI (reference sequence). Trimming left V 5 bases short and J 3 bases short, with 10 bases between. CDR3 DNA: TGTGCCAGCAGTCGGACAGAGTACACTGAAGCTTTCTTT. It yields the protein CASSRTEYTEAFF.

The J gene is TRBJ2-7, the V gene TRBV30, with 9 bases that match TRBD1. The germline CDR1 and CDR2 sequences are GTSNPN and SVGIG (reference sequence). V shed 1 base, J shed 0 bases, and the junction held 4 bases outside the gene matches. This CDR3 region has 15 residues. CDR3: CAWSDAGQGSYEQYF. CDR3 DNA: TGTGCCTGGAGTGACGCGGGACAGGGCTCCTACGAGCAGTACTTC.

The chain recombines TRBV27 with TRBJ2-5, with 9 positions matching TRBD1. The DNA end favors TRBJ2-7, so the J call may be wrong. This CDR3 has 15 amino acids. Per the germline V gene, CDR1 is MNHEY and CDR2 is SMNVEV (reference sequence). The CDR3 DNA is TGTGCCAGCAGTACTCCCGGGACAGGGACCTACGAGCAGTACTTC. Translation: CASSTPGTGTYEQYF.